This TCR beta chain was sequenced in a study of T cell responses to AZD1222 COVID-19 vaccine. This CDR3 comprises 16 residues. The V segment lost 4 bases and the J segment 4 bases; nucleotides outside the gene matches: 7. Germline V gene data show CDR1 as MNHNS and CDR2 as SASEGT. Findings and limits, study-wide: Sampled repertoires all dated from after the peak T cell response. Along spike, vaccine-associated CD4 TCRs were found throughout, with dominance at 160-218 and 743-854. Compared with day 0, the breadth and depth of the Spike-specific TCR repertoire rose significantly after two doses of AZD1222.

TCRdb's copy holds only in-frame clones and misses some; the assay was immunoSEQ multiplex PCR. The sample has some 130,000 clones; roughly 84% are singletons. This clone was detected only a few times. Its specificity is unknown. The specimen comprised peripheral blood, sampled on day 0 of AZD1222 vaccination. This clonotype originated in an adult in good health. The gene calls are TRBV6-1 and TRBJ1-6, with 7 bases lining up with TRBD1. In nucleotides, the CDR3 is TGTGCCAGCAGTGTACGAGGGGGCTCGTATAATTCACCCCTCCACTTT. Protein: CASSVRGGSYNSPLHF.